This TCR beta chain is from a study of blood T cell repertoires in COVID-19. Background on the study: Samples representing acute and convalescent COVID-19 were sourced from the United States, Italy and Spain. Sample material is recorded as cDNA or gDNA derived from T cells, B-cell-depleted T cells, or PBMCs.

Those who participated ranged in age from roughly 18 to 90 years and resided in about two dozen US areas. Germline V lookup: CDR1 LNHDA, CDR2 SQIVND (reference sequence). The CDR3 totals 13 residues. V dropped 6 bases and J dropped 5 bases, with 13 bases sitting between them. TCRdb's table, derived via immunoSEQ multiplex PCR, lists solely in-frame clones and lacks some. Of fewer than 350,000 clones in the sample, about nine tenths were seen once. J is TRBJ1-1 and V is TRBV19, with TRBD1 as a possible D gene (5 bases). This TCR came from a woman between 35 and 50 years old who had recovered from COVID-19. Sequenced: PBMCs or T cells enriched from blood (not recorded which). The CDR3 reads CASSPQASTEAFF. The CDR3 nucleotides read TGTGCCAGTAGCCCACAGGCCTCTACTGAAGCTTTCTTT. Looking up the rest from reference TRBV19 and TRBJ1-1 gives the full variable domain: DGGITQSPKYLFRKEGQNVTLSCEQNLNHDAMYWYRQDPGQGLRLIYYSQIVNDFQKGDIAEGYSVSREKKESFPLTVTSAQKNPTAFYLCASSPQASTEAFFGQGTRLTVV.